The 11 T cell receptor beta chains below come from one sample, sequenced in a study of technical replicates of blood from four donors. Clones were sequenced by immunoSEQ multiplex PCR, and TCRdb holds only the in-frame ones, with some missing. The table shows about 80,000 clones, with roughly 94% occurring only once. The specimen sequenced was T cells isolated from PBMCs. The receptors were gathered from a human donor in good health.

CDR3 sequence reads: CASSKQGLAGFNEQFF. The CDR3 coding sequence is TGTGCCAGTAGTAAGCAGGGACTAGCGGGATTCAATGAGCAGTTCTTC. The chain employs TRBV19 and TRBJ2-1; TRBD2 agrees at 13 bases. The CDR3 has 16 residues. V gave up 4 bases and J gave up 6 bases; unmatched junction bases: 6. CDR1 and CDR2 (germline): LNHDA, SQIVND (reference sequence).

The rearrangement links TRBV10-3 to TRBJ1-2; 8 bases agree with TRBD1. V was pared by 11 bases and J by 4 bases, with 12 bases of the junction left unmatched. This CDR3 is 14 amino acids long. Germline CDR1 ENHRY, CDR2 SYGVKD. The CDR3 nucleotides read TGTGCCTGTGCCGGGGACAGGACTTTCTATGGCTACACCTTC. It specifies CACAGDRTFYGYTF.

The genes are TRBV2 and TRBJ2-3; the D gene is possibly TRBD1 (5 bases). The germline V gene encodes CDR1 SNHLY and CDR2 FYNNEI. CDR3 length equals 12 residues. The V and J ends lost 7 bases and 4 bases respectively, with 9 bases between them. CDR3 amino acids: CASNQGPDTQYF. CDR3 DNA: TGTGCCAGCAATCAGGGCCCAGATACGCAGTATTTT.

This chain links TRBV9 with TRBJ2-2; 7 positions match TRBD2. CDR3 length: 14 amino acids. CDR1 is SGDLS and CDR2 is YYNGEE in the germline V gene. Unmatched junction bases numbered 6, after V lost 4 bases and J lost 6 bases. This CDR3 reads CASSMRLAPGELFF. The CDR3, as DNA: TGTGCCAGCAGCATGAGACTAGCTCCCGGGGAGCTGTTTTTT.

This clone appeared once. J is TRBJ1-1 and V is TRBV5-1; D call uncertain. V dropped 4 bases and J dropped 5 bases, with 9 bases sitting between them. This CDR3 is built from 12 residues. The germline V gene encodes CDR1 SGHRS and CDR2 YFSETQ. The CDR3 DNA is TGCGCCAGCAGCCCCTCAGGTACTGAAGCTTTCTTT. Its translation is CASSPSGTEAFF.

J is TRBJ2-7 and V is TRBV5-1, with D possibly matching TRBD1 (6 bases). V was pared by 4 bases and J by 0 bases, with 8 bases between. The CDR3 covers 13 residues. CDR1 is SGHRS, CDR2 YFSETQ, per germline. The CDR3 loop reads CASSRDISYEQYF. The DNA for the CDR3 is TGCGCCAGCAGCCGGGACATCTCCTACGAGCAGTACTTC.

The genes are TRBV11-3 and TRBJ2-1, with D tentatively TRBD1 (6 bases). In germline, CDR1 is SGHNT, CDR2 YENEEA. V was shortened by 2 bases and J by 0 bases, with 8 bases between the two germline ends. This CDR3 comprises 15 residues. This chain's CDR3 is CASSLQGSSYNEQFF. For the CDR3, the DNA is TGTGCCAGCAGCTTACAGGGGAGCTCCTACAATGAGCAGTTCTTC.

This clone was recorded once. The gene calls are TRBV30 and TRBJ2-1, with TRBD2 matching over 7 bases. This CDR3 comprises 13 residues. Trimming cost V 1 base and J 10 bases; bases outside gene matches: 7. CDR1 and CDR2 from the germline V gene are GTSNPN and SVGIG (reference sequence). The CDR3: CAWSAWEGREQFF. CDR3 bases: TGTGCCTGGAGTGCGTGGGAGGGCCGGGAGCAGTTCTTC.

This clone was found once. The chain recombines TRBV7-9 with TRBJ2-7, with D unclear. CDR3 length: 12 residues. V lost 2 bases to trimming and J lost 3 bases, with 5 bases between them. Germline assignment: CDR1 SEHNR and CDR2 FQNEAQ (reference sequence). CDR3 region: CASSLSLYEQYF. DNA for the CDR3: TGTGCCAGCAGCTTATCCCTCTACGAGCAGTACTTC. The full variable domain, with the rest looked up from reference TRBV7-9 and TRBJ2-7, is DTGVSQNPRHKITKRGQNVTFRCDPISEHNRLYWYRQTLGQGPEFLTYFQNEAQLEKSRLLSDRFSAERPKGSFSTLEIQRTEQGDSAMYLCASSLSLYEQYFGPGTRLTVT.

The gene calls are TRBV7-3 and TRBJ2-5, with D perhaps TRBD1 (6 bases). There are 17 residues in the CDR3. CDR1 SGHTA and CDR2 FQGTGA come from the germline V gene. Trimming pared 5 bases from V and 1 base from J, leaving 20 bases between. As DNA, the CDR3 is TGTGCCAGCAGCCCAAATCCGTACAGGGTAGGCCAAGAGACCCAGTACTTC. This sequence encodes CASSPNPYRVGQETQYF.

This clone was picked up one time. The J gene is TRBJ2-1, the V gene TRBV6-1; TRBD1 aligns across 9 bases. The V gene end was trimmed by 6 bases and the J gene end by 7 bases; junction bases not matched to a gene: 10. CDR3 length: 15 residues. CDR1 and CDR2 (germline): MNHNS, SASEGT. CDR3 bases: TGTGCCAGCAGAAAGGGACAGGGTGAGCTAAATGAGCAGTTCTTC. It codes for CASRKGQGELNEQFF.